Presented here are 27 T cell receptor beta chains from one specimen sequenced in a study of identical twins. A single record per CDR3 protein comes from TCRdb applying MiXCR to the 5' RACE reads. The sample has roughly 290,000 distinct CDR3 sequences; under 9% are singletons. The sample was also reused in another study, on yellow fever vaccine responses in identical twins.

Sequenced input: memory (CD45RO+) T cells sorted from blood. The receptors were sampled from a young woman in good health.

This clonotype was observed a handful of times. The rearrangement joins TRBV28 to TRBJ2-3; D possibly corresponds to TRBD2 (5 bases). The CDR3 is 12 residues long. Trimming stripped 6 bases from V and 5 bases from J, with 9 bases between. Germline CDR1 is MDHEN and CDR2 is SYDVKM. The DNA for the CDR3 is TGTGCCAGCAGCCGGGGAGTAGATACGCAGTATTTT. This codes for CASSRGVDTQYF.

This clonotype was picked up a small number of times. The genes are TRBV27 and TRBJ2-2; unclear D gene. The V gene lost 6 bases and the J gene lost 5 bases, with 4 bases spanning the gap. The length of the CDR3 is 11 residues. CDR1 is MNHEY, CDR2 SMNVEV, per germline (reference sequence). CDR3 sequence: CASRATGELFF. As DNA, the CDR3 is TGTGCCAGCAGAGCGACCGGGGAGCTGTTTTTT.

This sequence joins TRBV5-6 and TRBJ1-4; TRBD1 aligns across 8 bases. The CDR3 has 16 amino acids. V shed 1 base and J 2 bases; nucleotides not matched to a gene: 4. CDR1 and CDR2 from the germline V gene are SGHDT and YYEEEE. The CDR3 loop reads CASSLTTGGTNEKLFF. CDR3 sequence (DNA): TGTGCCAGCAGCTTGACAACAGGGGGGACTAATGAAAAACTGTTTTTT.

The rearrangement joins TRBV20-1 to TRBJ2-6; possible D gene TRBD2, 6 bases. Germline V gene sequence: CDR1 DFQATT, CDR2 SNEGSKA (reference sequence). This CDR3 comprises 17 residues. Between the trimmed V and J ends, which lost 5 bases and 0 bases, there was a span of 17 bases. CDR3 bases: TGCAGTGCTTCTCCGGGAGATGATATCTCTGGGGCCAACGTCCTGACTTTC. It translates to CSASPGDDISGANVLTF.

The chain uses TRBV19 and TRBJ1-1; the match to TRBD1 covers 9 bases. With V trimmed by 5 bases and J by 5 bases, 6 bases remained unmatched. CDR3 size: 14 residues. Germline V gives CDR1 LNHDA, CDR2 SQIVND (reference sequence). In DNA, the CDR3 is TGTGCCAGTAGTGTCTCCGGACAGGGGACTGAAGCTTTCTTT. Translation: CASSVSGQGTEAFF.

This clonotype was observed a handful of times. The chain recombines TRBV6-1 with TRBJ1-2; D is unresolved. The CDR3 totals 15 residues. The V and J ends lost 5 bases and 0 bases respectively, with 13 bases between them. Germline CDR1 reads MNHNS; CDR2 reads SASEGT. CDR3 residues: CASSPKTGTNYGYTF. The DNA of the CDR3 is TGTGCCAGCAGTCCTAAAACCGGGACTAACTATGGCTACACCTTC.

Ten or more counts support this clonotype. V usage is TRBV5-1 and J usage is TRBJ2-7; perhaps TRBD2 as D (5 bases). CDR1 is SGHRS and CDR2 is YFSETQ in the germline V gene. This CDR3 comprises 15 residues. V lost 4 bases and J 1 base, leaving 15 bases between the germline ends. The CDR3: CASSPRWERSYEQYF. CDR3 DNA sequence: TGCGCCAGCAGCCCGAGATGGGAGAGGTCCTACGAGCAGTACTTC.

This clonotype has at least ten counts. CDR3 coding DNA: TGTGCCAGCAGCCTGCGGGCCGGCACCGGGGAGCTGTTTTTT. This sequence encodes CASSLRAGTGELFF. The chain recombines TRBV5-6 with TRBJ2-2, with D possibly matching TRBD2 (5 bases). This CDR3 has 14 residues. Germline V gene data show CDR1 as SGHDT and CDR2 as YYEEEE. Trimming pared 4 bases from V and 4 bases from J, leaving 11 bases between.

This clonotype was counted at least ten times. The chain combines TRBV12-3 or TRBV12-4 with TRBJ2-1; TRBD2 aligns across 8 bases. The CDR3 is 14 amino acids. The trim removed 6 bases at V and 4 bases at J, leaving 5 bases unmatched. This CDR3 reads CASRSGSSYNEQFF. CDR3 nucleotide sequence: TGTGCCAGCAGGAGCGGGAGTTCATACAATGAGCAGTTCTTC.

The chain is built from TRBV5-6 and TRBJ1-1, with no clear D. This CDR3 has 16 amino acids. Germline-derived CDR1 and CDR2 are SGHDT and YYEEEE. The ends were cut back, 2 bases at V and 0 bases at J, with 14 bases in the middle. CDR3 DNA sequence: TGTGCCAGCAGCTTCATCGGAGCAAACATGAACACTGAAGCTTTCTTT. Its protein is CASSFIGANMNTEAFF.

The sample holds a few counts of this clonotype. The genes are TRBV2 and TRBJ2-1, with 10 bases that match TRBD2. The CDR3 has 16 amino acids. Germline V gives CDR1 SNHLY, CDR2 FYNNEI. J was trimmed by 5 bases and V by 4 bases; bases with no gene match: 8. As DNA, the CDR3 is TGTGCCAGCAGTGCAAAAATAGCGGGGGGCCACAATGAGCAGTTCTTC. It encodes CASSAKIAGGHNEQFF.

V gene TRBV10-1 combines with J gene TRBJ2-2, with 10 bases identical to TRBD2. The V gene's germline CDR1 is WNHNN and CDR2 SYGVQD (reference sequence). The CDR3 is 17 residues long. Germline trimming cut 3 bases from V and 5 bases from J; bases unmatched to any gene: 9. CDR3 in amino acids: CASSDPRAGGRTGELFF. The CDR3 bases are TGCGCCAGCAGTGACCCACGAGCGGGGGGGCGGACCGGGGAGCTGTTTTTT.

In its sample, this clonotype was seen a few times. The gene calls are TRBV16 and TRBJ1-5; the D is unclear. V lost 4 bases and J lost 2, with 15 bases in between. This CDR3 contains 16 residues. The germline V gene encodes CDR1 KGHSY and CDR2 FQNENV. CDR3 loop: CASSPWIGTGNQPQHF. CDR3 sequence (DNA): TGTGCCAGCAGCCCATGGATAGGTACGGGCAATCAGCCCCAGCATTTT.

This clonotype has only a few counts. The chain is built from TRBV7-6 and TRBJ2-7, with 8 positions matching TRBD1. Germline trimming cut 5 bases from V and 3 bases from J; bases unmatched to any gene: 9. Germline V CDR1 and CDR2: SGHVS, FNYEAQ. The CDR3 has 15 amino acids. The CDR3, as DNA: TGTGCCAGCAGCCCCTCGACAGGGGAGAACTACGAGCAGTACGTC. This sequence encodes CASSPSTGENYEQYV.

This clonotype was seen repeatedly, ten times or more. The chain has TRBV2 and TRBJ1-5; D not resolved. The CDR3 sequence is 15 residues long. Trimming took 4 bases from V and 1 from J, leaving 11 bases between them. The germline V gene has CDR1 SNHLY and CDR2 FYNNEI. As DNA, the CDR3 is TGTGCCAGCAGTGTATCCCGACGGAGCAATCAGCCCCAGCATTTT. This translates into CASSVSRRSNQPQHF. Using reference TRBV2 and TRBJ1-5 for the parts outside the CDR3, the full variable domain is EPEVTQTPSHQVTQMGQEVILRCVPISNHLYFYWYRQILGQKVEFLVSFYNNEISEKSEIFDDQFSVERPDGSNFTLKIRSTKLEDSAMYFCASSVSRRSNQPQHFGDGTRLSIL.

This clonotype has just a few counts. The chain has TRBV27 and TRBJ1-1, with 8 positions matching TRBD1. This CDR3 is built from 14 residues. Trimming took 6 bases from V and 0 from J; bases not matched to a gene: 3. Germline CDR1 reads MNHEY; CDR2 reads SMNVEV (reference sequence). The CDR3 sequence is CASSRTGLNTEAFF. Here the CDR3 DNA reads TGTGCCAGCAGCCGGACAGGGCTGAACACTGAAGCTTTCTTT.

A few counts support this clonotype. The chain has TRBV28 and TRBJ1-3; D is unclear. This CDR3 is built from 13 residues. Deletions cut 7 bases from V and 0 bases from J, with 7 bases between. Germline-derived CDR1 and CDR2 are MDHEN and SYDVKM. CDR3 DNA: TGTGCCAGCAAAACGATCTCTGGAAACACCATATATTTT. Translating gives CASKTISGNTIYF.

This clonotype has a handful of counts. The rearrangement uses TRBV6-2 or TRBV6-3 and TRBJ1-5, with 8 nucleotides matching TRBD1. V was pared by 6 bases and J by 6 bases, with 10 bases of the junction left unmatched. CDR1 is MNHEY and CDR2 is SVGEGT in the germline V gene. CDR3 length: 15 amino acids. The CDR3 protein is CASRSVDRGSQPQHF. CDR3 nucleotide sequence: TGTGCCAGCAGATCCGTAGACAGGGGAAGTCAGCCCCAGCATTTT.

The chain uses TRBV4-1 and TRBJ2-1, with 11 bases lining up with TRBD2. Trimming cost V 4 bases and J 4 bases; bases outside gene matches: 9. The CDR3 length is 17 residues. Per the germline V gene, CDR1 is MGHRA and CDR2 is YSYEKL. CDR3 sequence reads: CASSLAGGNPIYNEQFF. The CDR3 region has the DNA TGCGCCAGCAGCCTAGCGGGGGGGAATCCTATTTACAATGAGCAGTTCTTC.

This clonotype was counted at least ten times. The chain joins TRBV5-1 to TRBJ2-2; no clear D. CDR3 length: 13 amino acids. The V and J ends lost 4 bases and 7 bases respectively, with 11 bases between them. The germline V gene encodes CDR1 SGHRS and CDR2 YFSETQ. CDR3 coding DNA: TGCGCCAGCAGCAGGGCTTTGGACGGGGAGCTGTTTTTT. Translation gives CASSRALDGELFF. Based on the CDR3 plus reference TRBV5-1 and TRBJ2-2, the full variable domain is KAGVTQTPRYLIKTRGQQVTLSCSPISGHRSVSWYQQTPGQGLQFLFEYFSETQRNKGNFPGRFSGRQFSNSRSEMNVSTLELGDSALYLCASSRALDGELFFGEGSRLTVL.

This clonotype was detected only a few times. V and J are TRBV20-1 and TRBJ2-7; 9 bases align to TRBD2. This CDR3 region has 15 residues. After removal of 1 base from V and 3 bases from J, the junction contained 7 bases not matched to a gene. Germline V lookup: CDR1 DFQATT, CDR2 SNEGSKA (reference sequence). CDR3 coding DNA: TGCAGTGCTAGAGGTTCGGCGGGAGGGAACTACGAGCAGTACTTC. Residues: CSARGSAGGNYEQYF.

Ten or more counts support this clonotype. V gene TRBV10-3 combines with J gene TRBJ2-3; 7 bases map to TRBD2. Germline V gives CDR1 ENHRY, CDR2 SYGVKD. V dropped 6 bases and J dropped 0; count of bases not matched to a gene: 3. The CDR3 has 14 amino acids. The CDR3 nucleotides are TGTGCCATCAGAAGCGGGGAGAGCACAGATACGCAGTATTTT. Translating it yields CAIRSGESTDTQYF.

This clonotype was seen a few times. The rearrangement joins TRBV12-3 or TRBV12-4 to TRBJ2-2, with 11 bases aligning to TRBD2. After removal of 6 bases from V and 3 bases from J, the junction contained 3 bases not matched to a gene. CDR3 length: 15 amino acids. For the CDR3, the DNA is TGTGCCAGCAGACCGACTAGCGGGGACACCGGGGAGCTGTTTTTT. It specifies CASRPTSGDTGELFF.

This clonotype was counted between two and nine times. The rearrangement uses TRBV10-3 and TRBJ2-4, with 8 bases identical to TRBD1. The germline V gene encodes CDR1 ENHRY and CDR2 SYGVKD. This CDR3 is 14 amino acids long. The J segment lost 6 bases and the V segment lost 3 bases, leaving 4 bases of the junction unmatched. This CDR3 reads CAISETGGRNIQYF. CDR3 in DNA: TGTGCCATCAGTGAAACAGGGGGTAGAAACATTCAGTACTTC.

There are a few counts of this clonotype. The chain couples TRBV11-2 to TRBJ2-3; 14 nucleotides align to TRBD2. CDR1 is SGHAT and CDR2 is FQNNGV in the germline V gene. The length of the CDR3 is 20 residues. The junction had 9 bases not matched to a gene; V was cut back by 1 base and J by 0 bases. The CDR3 region is CASSLGGLAGGITSTDTQYF. CDR3 nucleotide sequence: TGTGCCAGCAGCTTAGGAGGACTAGCGGGAGGAATAACTAGCACAGATACGCAGTATTTT. The full variable domain, in which reference TRBV11-2 and TRBJ2-3 provide the parts outside the CDR3, is EAGVAQSPRYKIIEKRQSVAFWCNPISGHATLYWYQQILGQGPKLLIQFQNNGVVDDSQLPKDRFSAERLKGVDSTLKIQPAKLEDSAVYLCASSLGGLAGGITSTDTQYFGPGTRLTVL.

This clonotype was counted at least ten times. The V gene is TRBV29-1, the J gene TRBJ2-7, with D uncertain. The V gene's germline CDR1 is SQVTM and CDR2 ANQGSEA. The ends were cut back, 6 bases at V and 5 bases at J, with 11 bases in the middle. The CDR3 totals 11 residues. The chain's CDR3 is CSVDLTDEQYV. CDR3 coding DNA: TGCAGCGTAGATCTGACGGACGAGCAGTACGTC.

The chain recombines TRBV7-9 with TRBJ1-2, with TRBD1 as a possible D gene (6 bases). CDR1 SEHNR and CDR2 FQNEAQ come from the germline V gene (reference sequence). CDR3 size: 15 residues. The V end was cut by 0 bases, the J end by 2 bases, with 10 bases between. The CDR3 nucleotides are TGTGCCAGCAGCTTAGCACCTGGACAGAACTATGGCTACACCTTC. Translation gives CASSLAPGQNYGYTF.